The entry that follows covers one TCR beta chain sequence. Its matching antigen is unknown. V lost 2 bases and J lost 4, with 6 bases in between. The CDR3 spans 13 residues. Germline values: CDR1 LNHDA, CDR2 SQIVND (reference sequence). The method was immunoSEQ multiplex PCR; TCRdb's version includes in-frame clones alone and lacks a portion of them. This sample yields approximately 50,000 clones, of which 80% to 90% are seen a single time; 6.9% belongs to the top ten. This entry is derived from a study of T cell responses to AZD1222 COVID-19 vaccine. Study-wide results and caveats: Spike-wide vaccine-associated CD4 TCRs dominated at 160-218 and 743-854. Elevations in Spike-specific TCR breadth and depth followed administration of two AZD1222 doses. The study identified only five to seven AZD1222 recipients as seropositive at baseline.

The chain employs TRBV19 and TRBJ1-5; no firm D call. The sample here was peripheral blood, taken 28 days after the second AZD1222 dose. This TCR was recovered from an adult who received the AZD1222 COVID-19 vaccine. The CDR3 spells CASSIQFNQPQHF. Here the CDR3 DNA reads TGTGCCAGTAGTATACAGTTTAATCAGCCCCAGCATTTT.